The 17 T cell receptor beta chains below come from one sample, sequenced in a study of T cell responses to AZD1222 COVID-19 vaccine (dated by TCRdb to the early 2020s). Read against the paper, the sample's time point label means: baseline before first vaccination. The sample's treatment or condition label, decoded: meningococcal conjugate vaccine given as trial control. Libraries were built with the immunoSEQ multiplex PCR assay. TCRdb obtained this table from immuneACCESS and retained in-frame rearrangements with V and J assigned. These tables miss some clones; where compared with another copy, unresolved V genes account for less than half of the shortfall, and the remainder is unexplained. A total of about 220,000 clones appear in this sample, roughly 91% of them only once. Clones ranked in the top ten supply 0.9% to 1.1% of the sample. Specimen: peripheral blood, collected on day 0 of MenACWY control vaccination. The receptors here all came from an adult in good health.

This chain uses TRBV30 with TRBJ1-2, with a weak D call TRBD1 (5 bases). There are 12 residues in the CDR3. CDR1 GTSNPN and CDR2 SVGIG come from the germline V gene (reference sequence). Trimming took 5 bases from V and 4 from J, leaving 11 bases between them. The CDR3 sequence: CAWQDTSYGYTF. CDR3 DNA: TGTGCCTGGCAGGACACCAGCTATGGCTACACCTTC.

The chain links TRBV11-2 to TRBJ1-6, with 7 nucleotides matching TRBD1. The CDR3 has 14 residues. CDR1 and CDR2 (germline): SGHAT, FQNNGV. The ends lost 5 bases at V and 10 bases at J; junction bases unmatched: 8. The CDR3 sequence: CASSNRQGGSPLHF. In nucleotides, the CDR3 is TGTGCCAGCAGCAACCGACAGGGAGGATCACCCCTCCACTTT.

The chain links TRBV5-6 to TRBJ1-6; TRBD1 might be the D (5 bases). Per the germline V gene, CDR1 is SGHDT and CDR2 is YYEEEE. CDR3 length equals 15 residues. V was shortened by 2 bases and J by 7 bases, with 13 bases between the two germline ends. CDR3 region: CASSFGGPTNSPLHF. CDR3 DNA sequence: TGTGCCAGCAGCTTTGGGGGACCGACGAATTCACCCCTCCACTTT.

This sequence joins TRBV10-3 and TRBJ1-4; 8 nucleotides line up with TRBD1. This CDR3 spans 15 amino acids. The germline V gene has CDR1 ENHRY and CDR2 SYGVKD. The ends lost 4 bases at V and 7 bases at J; junction bases unmatched: 8. In DNA, the CDR3 is TGTGCCATCAGTGGTACAGGGGGGGGTCGTGAAAAACTGTTTTTT. Its translation is CAISGTGGGREKLFF.

This chain connects TRBV28 to TRBJ1-6; a possible D gene is TRBD1 (5 bases). V gave up 4 bases and J gave up 5 bases, with 15 bases separating them. This CDR3 is 16 amino acids long. CDR1 is MDHEN, CDR2 SYDVKM, per germline. The CDR3, as DNA: TGTGCCAGCAGTTCCGCCGCAGGGAGTCATAATTCACCCCTCCACTTT. It is translated as CASSSAAGSHNSPLHF.

The chain employs TRBV18 and TRBJ1-4; 8 bases are a match to TRBD1. Germline CDR1 reads KGHSH; CDR2 reads LQKENI. The junction had 4 bases not matched to a gene; V was cut back by 0 bases and J by 4 bases. The CDR3 is 16 residues long. The CDR3: CASSPPGQGFNEKLFF. Here the CDR3 DNA reads TGTGCCAGCTCACCACCTGGACAGGGCTTTAATGAAAAACTGTTTTTT.

The rearrangement uses TRBV27 and TRBJ1-3; the match to TRBD1 covers 7 bases. The trim removed 5 bases at V and 4 bases at J, leaving 11 bases unmatched. This CDR3 has 16 amino acids. Germline V lookup: CDR1 MNHEY, CDR2 SMNVEV (reference sequence). The CDR3 sequence: CASSQGGTGAGNTIYF. Here the CDR3 DNA reads TGTGCCAGCAGTCAAGGGGGTACAGGGGCCGGAAACACCATATATTTT.

This rearrangement joins TRBV19 to TRBJ1-1; TRBD1 might be the D (5 bases). The germline V gene has CDR1 LNHDA and CDR2 SQIVND (reference sequence). This CDR3 comprises 16 residues. V was shortened by 7 bases and J by 3 bases, with 21 bases between the two germline ends. The CDR3 is CASTIGKGRRDTEAFF. CDR3 in DNA: TGTGCCAGTACCATCGGGAAGGGGCGTAGGGACACTGAAGCTTTCTTT.

This sequence joins TRBV5-1 and TRBJ1-2; maybe TRBD1 (6 bases). Germline CDR1 is SGHRS and CDR2 is YFSETQ. CDR3 length: 15 amino acids. V was shortened by 1 base and J by 3 bases, with 13 bases between the two germline ends. The CDR3 protein is CASSLRYREDYGYTF. The DNA for the CDR3 is TGCGCCAGCAGCTTGAGGTACAGGGAGGACTATGGCTACACCTTC.

The V gene is TRBV6-5, the J gene TRBJ2-3; the D is unclear. Germline CDR1 is MNHEY and CDR2 is SVGAGI. V was clipped by 2 bases and J by 4 bases, with 10 bases between them. The CDR3 covers 14 residues. The DNA of the CDR3 is TGTGCCAGCAGTTACACCCGGCCCGCAGATACGCAGTATTTT. It yields the protein CASSYTRPADTQYF.

The chain joins TRBV5-8 to TRBJ1-5, with 8 nucleotides matching TRBD1. V gave up 3 bases and J gave up 0 bases; unmatched junction bases: 5. Germline CDR1 reads SGHTS; CDR2 reads YDEGEE. This CDR3 has 16 residues. The CDR3 loop is CASSSPGTGSNQPQHF. CDR3 nucleotide sequence: TGTGCCAGCAGCTCCCCCGGGACAGGTAGCAATCAGCCCCAGCATTTT.

The gene calls are TRBV3-1 (or the pseudogene TRBV3-2) and TRBJ1-1; D call uncertain. The V gene lost 3 bases and the J gene lost 11 bases, with 13 bases spanning the gap. From germline, CDR1 is LGHDT and CDR2 YNNKEL (reference sequence). The CDR3 covers 12 residues. CDR3 nucleotides: TGTGCCAGCAGCCAGTCCACCTTGGTGGCTTTCTTT. As protein: CASSQSTLVAFF.

The chain links TRBV2 to TRBJ1-6; D call uncertain. CDR1 SNHLY and CDR2 FYNNEI come from the germline V gene. Trimming took 5 bases from V and 9 from J, leaving 11 bases between them. The CDR3 sequence is 13 residues long. CDR3 DNA sequence: TGTGCCAGCAGTCGGGATTTAGTTTCACCCCTCCACTTT. Protein product: CASSRDLVSPLHF.

The J gene is TRBJ1-2, the V gene TRBV21-1; TRBD1 is taken as the D call from the table, unchecked against the DNA. TRBV21-1 is a pseudogene. The CDR3 has 18 residues. CDR3 amino acids: CASSKVDGPWYTNYGYTF. In DNA form, the CDR3 reads TGTGCCAGCAGCAAAGTAGATGGGCCCTGGTATACTAACTATGGCTACACCTTC.

The rearrangement links TRBV28 to TRBJ1-1; tentatively, D is TRBD1 (6 bases). CDR3 length equals 17 residues. V was clipped by 3 bases and J by 3 bases, with 20 bases between them. Germline CDR1 is MDHEN and CDR2 is SYDVKM. The CDR3 bases are TGTGCCAGCAGTTTCCGGACGGCCGGGAGGGGGGACACTGAAGCTTTCTTT. Translating it yields CASSFRTAGRGDTEAFF.

The chain carries TRBV7-3 and TRBJ1-2, with TRBD1 as a possible D gene (5 bases). Germline values: CDR1 SGHTA, CDR2 FQGTGA. Between the trimmed V and J ends, which lost 0 bases and 7 bases, there was a span of 12 bases. This CDR3 comprises 14 residues. The CDR3 loop is CASSLTGGTSGYTF. The DNA for the CDR3 is TGTGCCAGCAGCTTAACTGGAGGGACGTCTGGCTACACCTTC.

The chain has TRBV7-6 and TRBJ2-7; 11 positions match TRBD1. Germline V gene lookup returns CDR1 SGHVS and CDR2 FNYEAQ. This CDR3 is built from 15 residues. Unmatched junction bases numbered 4, after V lost 3 bases and J lost 3 bases. The CDR3 loop is CASSLDRGRIYEQYF. CDR3 sequence (DNA): TGTGCCAGCAGCTTGGACAGGGGGCGGATCTACGAGCAGTACTTC.